Listed here are 20 T cell receptor beta chains from one sample, sequenced in a study of tumor-infiltrating lymphocytes in localized non-small cell lung cancer. Generated by immunoSEQ multiplex PCR, the TCRdb table keeps only in-frame clones and is missing some. The sample consists of 12,000 to 15,000 clones, around 72% of them appearing once. The sequenced material came from uninvolved lung tissue not adjacent to the tumor. These receptors were obtained from a human donor with non-small cell lung cancer.

The chain carries TRBV18 and TRBJ2-2; D gene ambiguous. The CDR3 spans 15 residues. With 1 base removed from V and 6 bases from J, the gap between germline ends came to 12 bases. Germline V gene sequence: CDR1 KGHSH, CDR2 LQKENI. The CDR3 is CASSPLHTGSGELFF. CDR3 DNA: TGTGCCAGCTCACCACTTCATACCGGGTCCGGGGAGCTGTTTTTT.

The chain couples TRBV10-3 to TRBJ2-3; 14 positions agree with TRBD2. V trimming: 6 bases; J trimming: 3 bases; junction bases outside the gene matches: 2. Looked up from germline, CDR1 is ENHRY and CDR2 is SYGVKD. The CDR3 is 15 amino acids. Here the CDR3 DNA reads TGTGCCATCAGCGGGACTAGCGGGGGTACAGATACGCAGTATTTT. This translates into CAISGTSGGTDTQYF.

Comment on this clone: Within the sample, other DNA sequences also encode this same CDR3. The V and J genes are TRBV5-1 and TRBJ2-7; D perhaps matches TRBD1 (6 bases). V lost 4 bases, J lost 4 bases, and 12 bases lay in between. CDR1 is SGHRS and CDR2 is YFSETQ in the germline V gene. The CDR3 is 13 amino acids. CDR3 nucleotides: TGCGCCAGCAGCCTATCCACAGGGTACGAGCAGTACGTC. The encoded protein is CASSLSTGYEQYV.

This clone was detected only a few times. J is TRBJ2-7 and V is TRBV10-3; 9 bases line up with TRBD1. This CDR3 has 14 residues. With 4 bases clipped from V and 2 bases from J, the junction kept 3 bases outside the gene matches. The germline V gene has CDR1 ENHRY and CDR2 SYGVKD. CDR3 loop: CAISGRTGAYEQYF. The CDR3 region has the DNA TGTGCCATCAGTGGGAGGACAGGGGCCTACGAGCAGTACTTC.

The chain has TRBV4-3 and TRBJ2-1; the D is unclear. Between the trimmed V and J ends, which lost 0 bases and 2 bases, there was a span of 11 bases. This CDR3 is 16 amino acids long. CDR1 is LGHNA, CDR2 YSLEER, per germline. Here the CDR3 DNA reads TGCGCCAGCAGCCAAGATAGAAACGGAGCCTACAATGAGCAGTTCTTC. It specifies CASSQDRNGAYNEQFF.

The J gene is TRBJ1-1, the V gene TRBV28; 10 bases align to TRBD1. Trimming took 5 bases from V and 1 from J; bases not matched to a gene: 4. In germline, CDR1 is MDHEN, CDR2 SYDVKM. This CDR3 has 15 residues. The chain's CDR3 is CASSGWTGGNTEAFF. The CDR3, as DNA: TGTGCCAGCAGTGGATGGACAGGGGGGAACACTGAAGCTTTCTTT.

This clone has only a few counts. The chain is built from TRBV28 and TRBJ2-1; 7 nucleotides agree with TRBD2. This CDR3 is built from 23 residues. Germline V gives CDR1 MDHEN, CDR2 SYDVKM. Unmatched junction bases numbered 29, after V lost 6 bases and J lost 0 bases. CDR3 bases: TGTGCCAGCAGCCGCCTTATGGGCGGGAGCGGCCATTTCAGCGGAGGCTCCTACAATGAGCAGTTCTTC. This sequence encodes CASSRLMGGSGHFSGGSYNEQFF.

The chain joins TRBV11-2 to TRBJ2-3, with 8 nucleotides matching TRBD2. CDR1 and CDR2 (germline): SGHAT, FQNNGV. Trimming removed 5 bases from V and 1 base from J; junction bases left unmatched: 11. The CDR3 is 17 residues long. CDR3 sequence reads: CASSHPRTSSRTDTQYF. The DNA of the CDR3 is TGTGCCAGCAGCCACCCCCGGACTAGCAGCCGCACAGATACGCAGTATTTT. Looking up the rest from reference TRBV11-2 and TRBJ2-3 gives the full variable domain: EAGVAQSPRYKIIEKRQSVAFWCNPISGHATLYWYQQILGQGPKLLIQFQNNGVVDDSQLPKDRFSAERLKGVDSTLKIQPAKLEDSAVYLCASSHPRTSSRTDTQYFGPGTRLTVL.

This clone was detected only a few times. The V call is TRBV6-7, the J call TRBJ1-6; D not resolved. TRBV6-7 is reported as an ORF; its role is uncertain. The V and J ends lost 2 bases and 4 bases respectively, with 3 bases between them. There are 13 residues in the CDR3. CDR3 bases: TGTGCCAGCAGTTACGGTTATAATTCACCCCTCCACTTT. Translated: CASSYGYNSPLHF.

Here the CDR3 reads CASSRDRSGEKLFF. CDR3 coding DNA: TGTGCCAGCAGCCGGGACAGGTCGGGCGAAAAACTGTTTTTT. This chain joins TRBV5-4 and TRBJ1-4; 8 bases match TRBD1. Germline V lookup: CDR1 SGHNT, CDR2 YYREEE (reference sequence). The CDR3 length is 14 residues. V shed 4 bases, J shed 8 bases, and the junction held 7 bases outside the gene matches.

The V call is TRBV29-1, the J call TRBJ2-3, with a possible D match to TRBD2 (5 bases). The V gene's germline CDR1 is SQVTM and CDR2 ANQGSEA. This CDR3 spans 14 amino acids. V was cut by 7 bases and J by 2 bases, with 16 bases left in between. The CDR3 DNA follows: TGCAGCGCCAACCCGGACTTCTACACAGATACGCAGTATTTT. It is translated as CSANPDFYTDTQYF.

The rearrangement joins TRBV4-3 to TRBJ1-1, with 7 bases aligning to TRBD1. The V gene end was trimmed by 1 base and the J gene end by 1 base; junction bases not matched to a gene: 6. There are 16 residues in the CDR3. CDR1 LGHNA and CDR2 YSLEER come from the germline V gene. The CDR3 DNA reads as TGCGCCAGCAGCCAAGCGCAGGGACAGAGGAACACTGAAGCTTTCTTT. Encoded protein: CASSQAQGQRNTEAFF.

The rearrangement joins TRBV7-3 to TRBJ2-5; D is possibly TRBD1 (6 bases). The CDR3 sequence is 14 residues long. Trimming took 1 base from V and 5 from J, leaving 11 bases between them. CDR1 is SGHTA and CDR2 is FQGTGA in the germline V gene. The CDR3 is CASSLSSQGETQYF. The CDR3 nucleotides read TGTGCCAGCAGCTTAAGTTCTCAGGGGGAGACCCAGTACTTC. The whole variable domain, remainder taken from reference TRBV7-3 and TRBJ2-5, is GAGVSQTPSNKVTEKGKYVELRCDPISGHTALYWYRQSLGQGPEFLIYFQGTGAADDSGLPNDRFFAVRPEGSVSTLKIQRTERGDSAVYLCASSLSSQGETQYFGPGTRLLVL.

There are a few counts of this clone. V and J are TRBV25-1 and TRBJ2-2; D gene uncertain. Germline assignment: CDR1 MGHDK and CDR2 SYGVNS. Trimming left V 1 base short and J 0 bases short, with 3 bases between. The length of the CDR3 is 14 residues. CDR3 amino acids: CASSELANTGELFF. In DNA form, the CDR3 reads TGTGCCAGCAGTGAATTAGCGAACACCGGGGAGCTGTTTTTT.

V gene TRBV4-3 combines with J gene TRBJ1-4; tentatively, D is TRBD1 (5 bases). Germline lookup yields CDR1 LGHNA and CDR2 YSLEER. This CDR3 is 19 amino acids long. Deletions cut 1 base from V and 2 bases from J, with 20 bases between. In DNA, the CDR3 is TGCGCCAGCAGCCAAGCCAGCTACCCCGGGGAGGGGACTAATGAAAAACTGTTTTTT. Translation gives CASSQASYPGEGTNEKLFF.

CDR3 DNA sequence: TGCGCCAGCAGCTTGACCGGGACAGGGGGCCAAGAGACCCAGTACTTC. As protein: CASSLTGTGGQETQYF. V and J are TRBV5-1 and TRBJ2-5; TRBD1 matches at 11 bases. Germline assignment: CDR1 SGHRS and CDR2 YFSETQ. V trimming: 1 base; J trimming: 1 base; junction bases outside the gene matches: 3. There are 16 residues in the CDR3.

This chain connects TRBV30 to TRBJ2-2; D ambiguous. V was clipped by 5 bases and J by 4 bases, with 5 bases between them. The CDR3 loop spans 11 amino acids. CDR1 GTSNPN and CDR2 SVGIG come from the germline V gene (reference sequence). DNA for the CDR3: TGTGCCTGGTCAATCACCGGGGAGCTGTTTTTT. Encoded protein: CAWSITGELFF.

The chain recombines TRBV11-2 with TRBJ1-6; 8 nucleotides line up with TRBD1. The CDR3 totals 16 residues. Germline V gene lookup returns CDR1 SGHAT and CDR2 FQNNGV. The J segment lost 9 bases and the V segment lost 5 bases, leaving 12 bases of the junction unmatched. The CDR3 spells CASSPRTDRESSPLHF. CDR3 nucleotide sequence: TGTGCCAGCAGCCCACGTACGGACAGGGAGAGTTCACCCCTCCACTTT.

The CDR3 sequence is CASSLGPANGYTF. The CDR3, as DNA: TGTGCCAGCAGCTTGGGTCCAGCTAATGGCTACACCTTC. The chain has TRBV5-6 and TRBJ1-2; D not resolved. Trimming shortened V by 0 bases and J by 6 bases, and 9 bases separated the two germline ends. This CDR3 is built from 13 residues. Germline CDR1 reads SGHDT; CDR2 reads YYEEEE.

The chain uses TRBV28 and TRBJ1-3, with D possibly matching TRBD1 (5 bases). Deletions cut 6 bases from V and 1 base from J, with 22 bases between. CDR3 size: 18 residues. Per germline, CDR1 MDHEN and CDR2 SYDVKM. The DNA for the CDR3 is TGTGCCAGCAGAGTTACCGCAGGAGGGGAAGATTCTGGAAACACCATATATTTT. Encoded protein: CASRVTAGGEDSGNTIYF.